This T cell receptor beta chain is drawn from a study of blood T cell repertoires in COVID-19 (dated by TCRdb to the early 2020s). Background for the entire study: The collaborator samples originated in the United States, Italy and Spain and spanned the acute and convalescent phases of COVID-19. The repertoires were released in a freely available public database intended as a resource for research on the immune response to SARS-CoV-2. The dataset comprised deeply sampled blood TCRbeta repertoires from subjects exposed to, actively infected with, or recovered from COVID-19. The samples were drawn from the first 160 participants of the ongoing ImmuneRACE study and from 950 to 1,500 subjects provided by 6 global collaborators. A de-identified subject ID, COVID-19 status, age in years and sex were almost always included in the sample metadata. The material from the prospective study consisted of cDNA or gDNA derived from T cells, B-cell-depleted T cells, or PBMCs. Where available, HLA class I and class II types were obtained from metadata supplied by the sample provider rather than from assay-based typing.

The immunoSEQ Assay, a bias-controlled multiplex PCR, was used to amplify TCRbeta CDR3 regions from genomic DNA. The published analysis was carried out like this. Nucleated cell counts per sample were estimated from amplification of reference gene primers within the assay. To quantify the absolute abundance of each unique TCRbeta CDR3 rearrangement, sequence reads were collapsed and filtered. For each sample, productive Simpson clonality was calculated as the square root of Simpson's diversity index across productive rearrangements. TCRdb stores this immuneACCESS table with in-frame sequences only. Part of the clones is absent; in the studies checked, under half of the shortfall reflects unresolved V genes, and no reason is known for the rest. That table is the source of V, J and clone size, and D and trimming were worked out from the DNA. Recorded for this sample are some 64,000 clones; more than 70% of them occurred a single time. Together, the top ten hold 3.5% to 4% of the sample.

Concerning this clone: It has no known antigen specificity. Base quality data are lacking; no much larger clone is found one base away.

Reading from cysteine to phenylalanine, the CDR3 counts 17 amino acids. Only the CDR3 part of the read is kept: 51 bases, read in frame from the first base. V drops 0 bases and J drops 1 base, leaving 12 bases in between. CDR1 LGHNA and CDR2 YNFKEQ are derived from the germline V gene. Collaborating institutions collected whole blood in K2EDTA tubes following their own protocols. For TCRbeta analysis, collaborators shipped samples in one of three forms: frozen whole blood, isolated PBMCs, or DNA extracted from either of those sample types. The study at large found these results: The quantity of clinical and demographic metadata differed by source and by participant and was supplied without curation.

Sequencing was done on a sample of peripheral blood. The sequence derives from a man between 65 and 80 years old with acute or convalescent COVID-19. The sequence is built from TRBV4-2 and TRBJ1-4; the D gene cannot be resolved reliably. The CDR3 reads as follows: CASSQESDRVTNEKLFF. The nucleotide sequence is TGTGCCAGCAGCCAAGAGTCAGACCGGGTAACTAATGAAAAACTGTTTTTT.